This T cell receptor (beta chain) stems from a study of regulatory T cells in long-lasting Graves disease. Time point described: persistent/refractory GD, antithyroid drugs over 5 years with positive TRAb. After RNA was extracted from PBMCs, the TCR library was made from it. This clonotype showed up many times. The CDR3 is made up of 13 amino acids. V was cut by 3 bases and J by 0 bases, with 5 bases left in between. According to the study, TCR beta libraries were built with iRepertoire HTBI primers and CDR3-region Arm-PCR. One entry per CDR3 protein, called by TCRdb with MiXCR from the multiplex PCR reads. This table has 650,000 to 700,000 distinct CDR3 sequences, 25% to 30% appearing once.

The sample here was peripheral blood mononuclear cells (PBMCs), taken when the disease was refractory, from a patient treated with antithyroid drugs. The sequence was collected from a female donor with Graves disease. The V call is TRBV12-3 or TRBV12-4, the J call TRBJ2-5; D gene unclear. This chain's CDR3 is CASSFDYQETQYF. In nucleotides, the CDR3 is TGTGCCAGCAGTTTCGACTACCAAGAGACCCAGTACTTC.